This T cell receptor (beta chain) was sequenced in a study of T-cell memory formation after mild COVID-19. Turning to the study itself: For the most part, TCR clusters were specific to one donor.

Study results and caveats: For contracting clones, CD4+ ones sat mainly in CM and EM, CD8+ in EMRA. Pre-infection memory harbored some responding clones, suggesting cross-reactive memory joined. Later expanders leaned CD4+, whereas clones that contracted between day 15 and 85 were balanced CD4/CD8.

Regarding this clonotype: Antigen specificity is unknown.

V was shortened by 3 bases and J by 6 bases, with 13 bases between the two germline ends. This CDR3 region has 14 residues. The germline CDR1 and CDR2 sequences are KGHDR and SFDVKD. MiXCR was run by TCRdb on the 5' RACE reads, yielding one entry per CDR3 protein. The profile shows approximately 290,000 distinct CDR3 sequences, less than 20% of them singletons. V and J are TRBV24-1 and TRBJ1-2; TRBD1 might be the D (6 bases). The sequencing input was PBMCs or a T cell subset sorted from them (not recorded which). The sequence was obtained from a man younger than 30 who had mild COVID-19 (a few samples of this study predate the infection). Cell type and time point are not known. This chain's CDR3 is CATSDPQGGHGYTF. In DNA, the CDR3 is TGTGCCACCAGTGATCCACAGGGTGGCCATGGCTACACCTTC.